This T cell receptor (beta chain) derives from a study of patients and donors after allogeneic stem cell transplantation. This clonotype was seen more than once but under ten times. TCRdb reanalysed the RT-PCR reads using MiXCR and keeps one entry per CDR3 protein. Among about 400,000 distinct CDR3 sequences listed, 15% to 20% were seen once. Germline CDR1 ENHRY, CDR2 SYGVKD. V was clipped by 8 bases and J by 1 base, with 11 bases between them. This CDR3 contains 14 residues. This chain joins TRBV10-3 and TRBJ2-2; a weak D match, TRBD1 (5 bases). The clonotype was recovered from a human donor who was either an allogeneic HSCT recipient or a stem cell or donor lymphocyte infusion donor (not recorded which). It is not recorded whose cells these are; they may come from a transplant donor. Input material: blood, either unsorted or a sorted T cell fraction (not recorded which). In DNA form, the CDR3 reads TGTGCCATCCAGGGTGTCTGGAACACCGGGGAGCTGTTTTTT. The encoded protein is CAIQGVWNTGELFF.